The entry below gives a single TCR beta chain sequence along with its context. This specimen belongs to a study of tumor T cells in aggressive B-cell lymphoma. The assay was immunoSEQ multiplex PCR, and TCRdb's table has in-frame clones only and misses some. The sample consists of under 6,500 clones, roughly 82% of them appearing once. The CDR3 covers 13 residues. CDR1 is MNHEY and CDR2 is SVGAGI in the germline V gene. V lost 6 bases to trimming and J lost 7 bases, with 15 bases between them. Specimen: tumor tissue. The chain links TRBV6-5 to TRBJ1-1; weak D call: TRBD1 (5 bases). The TCR originated in an adult with diffuse large B cell lymphoma. CDR3 sequence reads: CASSFDSGFEAFF. Written as DNA, the CDR3 is TGTGCCAGCAGCTTTGACAGTGGGTTTGAAGCTTTCTTT.